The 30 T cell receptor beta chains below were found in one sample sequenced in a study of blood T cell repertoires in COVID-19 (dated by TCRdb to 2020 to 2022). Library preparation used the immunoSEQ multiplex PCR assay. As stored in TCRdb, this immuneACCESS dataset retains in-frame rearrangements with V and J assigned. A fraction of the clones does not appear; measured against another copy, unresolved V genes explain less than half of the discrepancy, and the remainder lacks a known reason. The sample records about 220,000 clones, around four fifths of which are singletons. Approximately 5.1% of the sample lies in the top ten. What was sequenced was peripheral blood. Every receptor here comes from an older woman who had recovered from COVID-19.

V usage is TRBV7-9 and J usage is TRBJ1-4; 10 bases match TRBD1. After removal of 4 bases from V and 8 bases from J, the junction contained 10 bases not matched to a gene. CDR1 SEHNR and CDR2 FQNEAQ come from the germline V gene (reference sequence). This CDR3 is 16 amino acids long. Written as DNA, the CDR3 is TGTGCCAGCAGCTCACAGACAGGGGGCGCGGAAGAAAAACTGTTTTTT. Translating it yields CASSSQTGGAEEKLFF.

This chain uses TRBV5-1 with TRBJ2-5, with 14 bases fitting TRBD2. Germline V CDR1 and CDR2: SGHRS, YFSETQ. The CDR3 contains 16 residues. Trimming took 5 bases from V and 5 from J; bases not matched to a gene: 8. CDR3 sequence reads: CASRRLAGGPEETQYF. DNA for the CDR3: TGCGCCAGCAGACGACTAGCGGGGGGGCCGGAGGAGACCCAGTACTTC.

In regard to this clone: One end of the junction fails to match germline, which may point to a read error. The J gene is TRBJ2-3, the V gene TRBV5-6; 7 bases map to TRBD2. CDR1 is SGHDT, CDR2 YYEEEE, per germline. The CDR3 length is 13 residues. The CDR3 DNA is TGTGCCAGCAGCCTAGGGGTAGCGGGCCACCCGCATTTT. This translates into CASSLGVAGHPHF.

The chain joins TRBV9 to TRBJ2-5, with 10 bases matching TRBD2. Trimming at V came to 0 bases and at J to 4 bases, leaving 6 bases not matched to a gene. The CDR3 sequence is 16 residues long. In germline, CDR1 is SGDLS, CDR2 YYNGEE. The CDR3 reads CASSVAPASGGETQYF. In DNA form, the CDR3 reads TGTGCCAGCAGCGTAGCTCCGGCTAGCGGGGGAGAGACCCAGTACTTC.

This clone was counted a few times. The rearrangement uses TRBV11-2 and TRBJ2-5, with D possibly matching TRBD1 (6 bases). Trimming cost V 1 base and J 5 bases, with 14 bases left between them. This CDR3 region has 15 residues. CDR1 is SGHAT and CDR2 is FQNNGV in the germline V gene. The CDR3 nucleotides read TGTGCCAGCAGCTTAGGGGGGCTAGCCTGGGAGACCCAGTACTTC. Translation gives CASSLGGLAWETQYF.

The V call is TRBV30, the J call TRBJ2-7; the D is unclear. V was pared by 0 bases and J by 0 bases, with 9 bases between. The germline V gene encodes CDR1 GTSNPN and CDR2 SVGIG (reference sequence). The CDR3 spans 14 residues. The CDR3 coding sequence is TGTGCCTGGAGTGTACTTGGTGGCTCCTACGAGCAGTACTTC. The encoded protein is CAWSVLGGSYEQYF.

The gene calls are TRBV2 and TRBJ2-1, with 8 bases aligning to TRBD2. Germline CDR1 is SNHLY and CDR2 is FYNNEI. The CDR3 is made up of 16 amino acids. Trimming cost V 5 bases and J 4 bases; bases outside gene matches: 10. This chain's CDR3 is CASSPRGGSQYNEQFF. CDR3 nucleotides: TGTGCCAGCAGTCCTCGGGGGGGCTCGCAGTACAATGAGCAGTTCTTC. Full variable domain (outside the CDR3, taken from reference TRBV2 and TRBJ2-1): EPEVTQTPSHQVTQMGQEVILRCVPISNHLYFYWYRQILGQKVEFLVSFYNNEISEKSEIFDDQFSVERPDGSNFTLKIRSTKLEDSAMYFCASSPRGGSQYNEQFFGPGTRLTVL.

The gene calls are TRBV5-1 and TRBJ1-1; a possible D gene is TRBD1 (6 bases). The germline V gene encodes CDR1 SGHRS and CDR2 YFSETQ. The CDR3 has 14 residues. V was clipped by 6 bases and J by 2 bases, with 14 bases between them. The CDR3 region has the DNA TGCGCCAGCACCCTCATGGACAGTAACACTGAAGCTTTCTTT. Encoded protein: CASTLMDSNTEAFF.

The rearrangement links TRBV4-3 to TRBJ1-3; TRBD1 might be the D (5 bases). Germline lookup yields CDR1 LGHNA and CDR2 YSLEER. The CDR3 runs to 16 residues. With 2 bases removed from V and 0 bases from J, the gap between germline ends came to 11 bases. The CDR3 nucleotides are TGCGCCAGCAGCCAATCCCGACAGAGCTCTGGAAACACCATATATTTT. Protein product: CASSQSRQSSGNTIYF.

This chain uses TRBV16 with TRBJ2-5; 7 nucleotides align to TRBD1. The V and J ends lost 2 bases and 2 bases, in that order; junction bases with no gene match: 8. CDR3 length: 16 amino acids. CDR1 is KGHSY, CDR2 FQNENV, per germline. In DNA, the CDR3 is TGTGCCAGCAGCCAAAACTTCCGGGACAGACAAGAGACCCAGTACTTC. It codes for CASSQNFRDRQETQYF.

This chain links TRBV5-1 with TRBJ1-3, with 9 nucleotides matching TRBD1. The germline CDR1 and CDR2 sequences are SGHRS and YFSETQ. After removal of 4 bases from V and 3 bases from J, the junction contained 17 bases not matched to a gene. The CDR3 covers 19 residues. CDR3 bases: TGCGCCAGCAGCCCCGTCCCGGGACAGGGTTTGAGGCTTGGAAACACCATATATTTT. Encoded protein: CASSPVPGQGLRLGNTIYF.

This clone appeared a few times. In DNA, the CDR3 is TGCGCCAGCAGCTCCAGGGGAAGGGGCTACACCTTC. Its translation: CASSSRGRGYTF. This chain connects TRBV5-1 to TRBJ1-2; tentative D call: TRBD1 (6 bases). The CDR3 length is 12 residues. Trimming cost V 3 bases and J 8 bases, with 11 bases left between them. Germline CDR1 SGHRS, CDR2 YFSETQ.

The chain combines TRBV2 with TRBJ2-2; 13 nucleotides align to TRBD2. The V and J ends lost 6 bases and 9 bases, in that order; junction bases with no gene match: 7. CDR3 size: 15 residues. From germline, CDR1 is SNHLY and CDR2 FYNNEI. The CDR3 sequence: CASRPRLAGGRELFF. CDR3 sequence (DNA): TGTGCCAGCAGACCCAGACTAGCGGGGGGCCGGGAGCTGTTTTTT.

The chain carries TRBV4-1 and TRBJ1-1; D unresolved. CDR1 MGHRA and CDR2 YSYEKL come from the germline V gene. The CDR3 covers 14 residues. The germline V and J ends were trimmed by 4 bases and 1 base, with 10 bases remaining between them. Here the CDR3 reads CASSPVSGNTEAFF. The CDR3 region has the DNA TGCGCCAGCAGCCCCGTGAGCGGGAACACTGAAGCTTTCTTT.

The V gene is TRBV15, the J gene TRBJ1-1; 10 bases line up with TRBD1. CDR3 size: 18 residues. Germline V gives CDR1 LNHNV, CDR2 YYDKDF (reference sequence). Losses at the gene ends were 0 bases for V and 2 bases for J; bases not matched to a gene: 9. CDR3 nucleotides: TGTGCCACCAGCAGAGATGGGTGGGGACAGGGGTCCAACACTGAAGCTTTCTTT. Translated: CATSRDGWGQGSNTEAFF. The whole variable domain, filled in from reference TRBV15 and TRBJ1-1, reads DAMVIQNPRYQVTQFGKPVTLSCSQTLNHNVMYWYQQKSSQAPKLLFHYYDKDFNNEADTPDNFQSRRPNTSFCFLDIRSPGLGDTAMYLCATSRDGWGQGSNTEAFFGQGTRLTVV.

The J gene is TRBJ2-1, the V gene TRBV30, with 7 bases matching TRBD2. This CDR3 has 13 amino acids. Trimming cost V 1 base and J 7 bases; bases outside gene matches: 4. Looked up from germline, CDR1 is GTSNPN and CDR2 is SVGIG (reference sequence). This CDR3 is CAWSGGRANEQFF. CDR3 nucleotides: TGTGCCTGGAGTGGGGGGAGGGCGAATGAGCAGTTCTTC.

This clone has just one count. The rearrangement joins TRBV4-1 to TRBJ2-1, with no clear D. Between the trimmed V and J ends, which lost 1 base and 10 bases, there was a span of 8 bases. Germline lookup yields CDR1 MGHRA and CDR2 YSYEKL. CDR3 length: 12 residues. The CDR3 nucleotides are TGCGCCAGCAGCCAAGTAGACGGGGAGCAGTTCTTC. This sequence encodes CASSQVDGEQFF.

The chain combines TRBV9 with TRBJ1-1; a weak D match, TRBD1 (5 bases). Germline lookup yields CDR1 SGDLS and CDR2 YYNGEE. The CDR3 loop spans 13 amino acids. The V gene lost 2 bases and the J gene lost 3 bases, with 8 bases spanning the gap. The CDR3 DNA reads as TGTGCCAGCAGCGTCGACAGCTACACTGAAGCTTTCTTT. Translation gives CASSVDSYTEAFF. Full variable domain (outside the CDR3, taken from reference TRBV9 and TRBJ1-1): DSGVTQTPKHLITATGQRVTLRCSPRSGDLSVYWYQQSLDQGLQFLIQYYNGEERAKGNILERFSAQQFPDLHSELNLSSLELGDSALYFCASSVDSYTEAFFGQGTRLTVV.

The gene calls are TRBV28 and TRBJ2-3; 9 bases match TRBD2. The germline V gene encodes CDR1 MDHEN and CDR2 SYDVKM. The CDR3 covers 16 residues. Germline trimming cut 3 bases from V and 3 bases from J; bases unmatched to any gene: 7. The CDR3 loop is CASSLIPGLATDTQYF. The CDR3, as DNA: TGTGCCAGCAGTTTGATTCCGGGACTAGCAACAGATACGCAGTATTTT.

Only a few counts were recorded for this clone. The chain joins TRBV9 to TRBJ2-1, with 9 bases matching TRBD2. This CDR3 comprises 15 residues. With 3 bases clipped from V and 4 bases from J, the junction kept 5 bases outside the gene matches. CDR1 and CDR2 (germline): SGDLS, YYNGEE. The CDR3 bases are TGTGCCAGCAGCGACAGCGGGGGGTTATACAATGAGCAGTTCTTC. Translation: CASSDSGGLYNEQFF.

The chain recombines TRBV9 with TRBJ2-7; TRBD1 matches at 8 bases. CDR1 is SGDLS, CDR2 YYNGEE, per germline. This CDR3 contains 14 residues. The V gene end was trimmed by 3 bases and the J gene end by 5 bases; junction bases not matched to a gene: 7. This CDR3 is CASSAGQAIDEQYF. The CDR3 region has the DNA TGTGCCAGCAGCGCGGGACAGGCGATCGACGAGCAGTACTTC.

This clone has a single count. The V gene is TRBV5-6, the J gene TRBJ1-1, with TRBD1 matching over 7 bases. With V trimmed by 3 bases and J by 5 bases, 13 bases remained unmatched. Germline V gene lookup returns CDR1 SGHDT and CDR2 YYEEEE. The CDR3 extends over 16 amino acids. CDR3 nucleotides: TGTGCCAGCAGCTCTCGGACGACAGGGATGCGTACTGAAGCTTTCTTT. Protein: CASSSRTTGMRTEAFF.

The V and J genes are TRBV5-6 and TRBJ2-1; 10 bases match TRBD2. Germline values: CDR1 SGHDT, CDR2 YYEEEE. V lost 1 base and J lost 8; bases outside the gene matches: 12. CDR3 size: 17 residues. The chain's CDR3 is CASSLSSGGALLDEQFF. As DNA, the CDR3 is TGTGCCAGCAGCTTGTCGAGCGGGGGGGCCTTATTGGATGAGCAGTTCTTC. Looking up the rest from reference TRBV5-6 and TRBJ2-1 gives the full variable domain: DAGVTQSPTHLIKTRGQQVTLRCSPKSGHDTVSWYQQALGQGPQFIFQYYEEEERQRGNFPDRFSGHQFPNYSSELNVNALLLGDSALYLCASSLSSGGALLDEQFFGPGTRLTVL.

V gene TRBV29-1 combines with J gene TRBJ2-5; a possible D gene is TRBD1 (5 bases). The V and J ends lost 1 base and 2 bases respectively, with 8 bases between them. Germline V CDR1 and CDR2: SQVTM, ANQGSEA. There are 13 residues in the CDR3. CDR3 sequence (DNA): TGCAGCGTTGAAGGGGGCGAACAAGAGACCCAGTACTTC. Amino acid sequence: CSVEGGEQETQYF.

The CDR3 region is CASSGRDRGNYGYTF. CDR3 nucleotide sequence: TGTGCCAGCAGCGGCCGGGACAGGGGTAACTATGGCTACACCTTC. The chain uses TRBV7-9 and TRBJ1-2, with 10 positions matching TRBD1. This CDR3 region has 15 residues. The germline V gene has CDR1 SEHNR and CDR2 FQNEAQ (reference sequence). V lost 5 bases, J lost 1 base, and 4 bases stayed unmatched. The whole variable domain, filled in from reference TRBV7-9 and TRBJ1-2, reads DTGVSQNPRHKITKRGQNVTFRCDPISEHNRLYWYRQTLGQGPEFLTYFQNEAQLEKSRLLSDRFSAERPKGSFSTLEIQRTEQGDSAMYLCASSGRDRGNYGYTFGSGTRLTVV.

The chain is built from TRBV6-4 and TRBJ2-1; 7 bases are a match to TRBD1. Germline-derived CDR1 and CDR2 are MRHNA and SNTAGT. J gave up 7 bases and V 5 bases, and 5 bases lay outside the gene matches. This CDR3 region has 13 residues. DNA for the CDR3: TGTGCCAGCAGTACAGGGGTGGGGAATGAGCAGTTCTTC. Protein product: CASSTGVGNEQFF.

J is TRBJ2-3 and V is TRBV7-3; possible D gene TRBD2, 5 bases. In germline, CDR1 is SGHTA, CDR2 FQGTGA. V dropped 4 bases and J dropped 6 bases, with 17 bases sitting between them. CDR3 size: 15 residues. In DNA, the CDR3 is TGTGCCAGCAGCTCCCTTAGCGAGGGTGATGATACGCAGTATTTT. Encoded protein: CASSSLSEGDDTQYF. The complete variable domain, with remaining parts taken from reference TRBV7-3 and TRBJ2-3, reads GAGVSQTPSNKVTEKGKYVELRCDPISGHTALYWYRQSLGQGPEFLIYFQGTGAADDSGLPNDRFFAVRPEGSVSTLKIQRTERGDSAVYLCASSSLSEGDDTQYFGPGTRLTVL.

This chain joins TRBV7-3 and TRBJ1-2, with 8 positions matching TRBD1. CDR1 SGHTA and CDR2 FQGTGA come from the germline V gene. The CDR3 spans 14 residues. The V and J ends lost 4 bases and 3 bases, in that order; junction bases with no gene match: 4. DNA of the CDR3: TGTGCCAGCAGCTCCGGACAGGGCGACTATGGCTACACCTTC. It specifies CASSSGQGDYGYTF. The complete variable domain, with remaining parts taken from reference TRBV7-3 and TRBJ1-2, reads GAGVSQTPSNKVTEKGKYVELRCDPISGHTALYWYRQSLGQGPEFLIYFQGTGAADDSGLPNDRFFAVRPEGSVSTLKIQRTERGDSAVYLCASSSGQGDYGYTFGSGTRLTVV.

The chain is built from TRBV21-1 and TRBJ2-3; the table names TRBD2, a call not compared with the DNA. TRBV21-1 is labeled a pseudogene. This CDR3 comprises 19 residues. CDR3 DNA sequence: TGTGCCAGCAGCGGCCAGTGGACTAGCGGGGGGGCCGGGGCAGATACGCAGTATTTT. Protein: CASSGQWTSGGAGADTQYF.

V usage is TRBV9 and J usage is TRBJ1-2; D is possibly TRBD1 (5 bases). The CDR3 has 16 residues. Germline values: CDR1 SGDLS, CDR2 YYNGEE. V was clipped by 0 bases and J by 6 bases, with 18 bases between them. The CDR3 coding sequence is TGTGCCAGCAGCGTAGCAAAATCACAGGTCCACCATGGCTACACCTTC. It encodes CASSVAKSQVHHGYTF.